Included here is one T cell receptor beta chain sequence, with context. Its antigen is not known. The record originates from a study of PD-L1 blockade in urothelial cancer. Overall study: Bladder-origin urothelial cancer in males covered about 90% of the roughly 30 patients. Blood was analyzed 3 weeks (second dose) and 6 weeks after treatment start. Blood samples had a median of around 150,000 T cells.

Overall study findings and caveats: Blood TCR clonality below the median before treatment was a predictor of better survival.

Germline CDR1 reads SGDLS; CDR2 reads YYNGEE. Trimming took 10 bases from V and 0 from J; bases not matched to a gene: 3. This CDR3 has 13 amino acids. Time point specified: pretreatment peripheral blood. The protocol was immunoSEQ multiplex PCR, while the TCRdb copy is restricted to in-frame clones and leaves out a portion. The repertoire holds fewer than 80,000 clones, about 76% seen once, with 3% to 4% in the top ten. The chain joins TRBV9 to TRBJ2-1; 8 nucleotides match TRBD2. The sequence was collected from a man aged 65 to 79 with urothelial cancer. Sequenced material: PBMCs, taken around atezolizumab (anti-PD-L1) treatment. This chain's CDR3 is CASGGSSYNEQFF. The CDR3 bases are TGTGCCTCGGGGGGGTCCTCCTACAATGAGCAGTTCTTC.